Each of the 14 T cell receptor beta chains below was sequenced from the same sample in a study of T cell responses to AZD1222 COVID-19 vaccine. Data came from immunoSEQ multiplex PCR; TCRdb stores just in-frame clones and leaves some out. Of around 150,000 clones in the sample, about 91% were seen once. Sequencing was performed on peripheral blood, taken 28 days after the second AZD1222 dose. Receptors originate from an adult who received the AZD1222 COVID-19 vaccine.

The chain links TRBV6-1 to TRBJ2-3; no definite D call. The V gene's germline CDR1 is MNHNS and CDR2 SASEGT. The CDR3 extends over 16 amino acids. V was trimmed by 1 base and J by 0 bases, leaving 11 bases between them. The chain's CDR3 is CASSEGLLSSTDTQYF. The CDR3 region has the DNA TGTGCCAGCAGTGAAGGGCTCCTGAGTAGCACAGATACGCAGTATTTT.

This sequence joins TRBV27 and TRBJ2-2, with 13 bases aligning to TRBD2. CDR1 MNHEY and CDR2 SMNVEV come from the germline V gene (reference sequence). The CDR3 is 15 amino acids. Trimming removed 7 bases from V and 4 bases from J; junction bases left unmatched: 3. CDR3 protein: CASTGLAGTTGELFF. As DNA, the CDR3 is TGTGCCAGCACGGGACTAGCGGGAACCACCGGGGAGCTGTTTTTT.

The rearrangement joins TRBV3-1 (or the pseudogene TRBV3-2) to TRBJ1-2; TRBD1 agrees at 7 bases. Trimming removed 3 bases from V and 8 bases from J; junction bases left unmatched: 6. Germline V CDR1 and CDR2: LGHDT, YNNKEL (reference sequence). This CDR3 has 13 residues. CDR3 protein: CASSQPGGRGYTF. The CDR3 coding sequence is TGTGCCAGCAGCCAGCCAGGGGGAAGAGGCTACACCTTC.

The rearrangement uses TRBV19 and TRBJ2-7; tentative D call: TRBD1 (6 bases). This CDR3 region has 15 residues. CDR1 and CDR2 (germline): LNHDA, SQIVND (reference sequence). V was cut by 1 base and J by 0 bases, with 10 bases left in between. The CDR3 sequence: CASSIVAGDSYEQYF. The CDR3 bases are TGTGCCAGTAGTATAGTGGCAGGGGACTCCTACGAGCAGTACTTC.

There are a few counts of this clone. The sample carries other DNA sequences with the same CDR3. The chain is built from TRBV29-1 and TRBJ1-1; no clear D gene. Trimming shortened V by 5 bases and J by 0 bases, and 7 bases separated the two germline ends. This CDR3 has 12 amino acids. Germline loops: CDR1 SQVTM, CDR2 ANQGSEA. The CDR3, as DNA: TGCAGCGTTAGACACATGAACACTGAAGCTTTCTTT. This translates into CSVRHMNTEAFF.

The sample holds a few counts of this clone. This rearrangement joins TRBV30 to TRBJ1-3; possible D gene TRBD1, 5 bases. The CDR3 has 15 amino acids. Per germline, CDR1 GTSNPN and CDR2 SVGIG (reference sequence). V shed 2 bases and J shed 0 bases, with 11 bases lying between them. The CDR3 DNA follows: TGTGCCTGGAGTCGAGACAGTTTCTCTGGAAACACCATATATTTT. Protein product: CAWSRDSFSGNTIYF.

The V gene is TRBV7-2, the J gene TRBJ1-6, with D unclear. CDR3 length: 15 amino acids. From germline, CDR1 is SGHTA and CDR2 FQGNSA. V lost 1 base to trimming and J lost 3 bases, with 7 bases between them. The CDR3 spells CASSLDASYNSPLHF. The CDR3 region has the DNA TGTGCCAGCAGCTTAGACGCGAGCTATAATTCACCCCTCCACTTT.

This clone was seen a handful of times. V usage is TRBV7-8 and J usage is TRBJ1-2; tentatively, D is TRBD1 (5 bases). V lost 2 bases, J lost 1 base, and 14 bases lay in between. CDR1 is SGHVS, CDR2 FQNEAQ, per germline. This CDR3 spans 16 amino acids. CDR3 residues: CASSLSGSGLNYGYTF. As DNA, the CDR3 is TGTGCCAGCAGCTTAAGTGGTTCGGGGCTTAACTATGGCTACACCTTC.

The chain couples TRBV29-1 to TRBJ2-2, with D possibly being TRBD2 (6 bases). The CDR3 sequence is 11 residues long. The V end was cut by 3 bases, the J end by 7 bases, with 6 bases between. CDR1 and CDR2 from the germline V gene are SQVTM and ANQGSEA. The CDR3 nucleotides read TGCAGCGTTGACGGGGGCGGGGAGCTGTTTTTT. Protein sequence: CSVDGGGELFF.

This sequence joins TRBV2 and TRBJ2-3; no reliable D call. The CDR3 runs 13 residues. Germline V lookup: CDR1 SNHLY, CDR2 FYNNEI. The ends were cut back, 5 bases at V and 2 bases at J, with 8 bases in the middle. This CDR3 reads CASSPDTTDTQYF. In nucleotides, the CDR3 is TGTGCCAGCAGTCCCGACACCACAGATACGCAGTATTTT.

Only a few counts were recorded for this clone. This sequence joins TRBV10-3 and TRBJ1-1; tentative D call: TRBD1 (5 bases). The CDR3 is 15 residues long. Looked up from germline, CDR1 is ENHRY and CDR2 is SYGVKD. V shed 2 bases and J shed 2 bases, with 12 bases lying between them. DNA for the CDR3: TGTGCCATCAGTGAGCGACAGCCTCTCAACACTGAAGCTTTCTTT. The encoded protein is CAISERQPLNTEAFF.

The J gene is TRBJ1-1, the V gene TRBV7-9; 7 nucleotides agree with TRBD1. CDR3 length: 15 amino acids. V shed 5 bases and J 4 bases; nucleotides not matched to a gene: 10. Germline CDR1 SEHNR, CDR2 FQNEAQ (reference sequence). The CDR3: CASSATGAWITEAFF. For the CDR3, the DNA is TGTGCCAGCAGCGCTACAGGGGCTTGGATCACTGAAGCTTTCTTT.

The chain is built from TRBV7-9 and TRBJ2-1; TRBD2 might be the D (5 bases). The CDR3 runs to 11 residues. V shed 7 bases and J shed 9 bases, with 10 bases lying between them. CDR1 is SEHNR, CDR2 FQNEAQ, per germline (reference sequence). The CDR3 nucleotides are TGTGCCAGCACCGGGGAGACTGAGCAGTTCTTC. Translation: CASTGETEQFF.

Here the CDR3 DNA reads TGTGCCAGCAATAGTAGAAGCATCAGCGGAAGGTATTGGAACTATGGCTACACCTTC. It codes for CASNSRSISGRYWNYGYTF. This chain uses TRBV6-4 with TRBJ1-2; D remains unclear. Germline CDR1 and CDR2: MRHNA and SNTAGT. V shed 7 bases and J shed 2 bases, with 29 bases lying between them. CDR3 size: 19 residues.